The 21 T cell receptor beta chains given below trace back to one sample, sequenced in a study of blood T cell repertoires in COVID-19. Profiled with immunoSEQ multiplex PCR; TCRdb holds only in-frame clones, not every one. The sample comprises under 200,000 clones, around 80% of which are singletons, and roughly 14% rests with the top ten. The sequencing input was peripheral blood. The receptors were sampled from a woman in her 70s with COVID-19, enrolled during active disease.

The V and J genes are TRBV2 and TRBJ1-1; D may be TRBD1 (6 bases). The length of the CDR3 is 13 residues. V lost 7 bases to trimming and J lost 5 bases, with 14 bases between them. CDR1 and CDR2 from the germline V gene are SNHLY and FYNNEI. CDR3 in amino acids: CASTGELGTEAFF. CDR3 sequence (DNA): TGTGCCAGCACAGGGGAGCTAGGGACTGAAGCTTTCTTT. Full variable domain (outside the CDR3, taken from reference TRBV2 and TRBJ1-1): EPEVTQTPSHQVTQMGQEVILRCVPISNHLYFYWYRQILGQKVEFLVSFYNNEISEKSEIFDDQFSVERPDGSNFTLKIRSTKLEDSAMYFCASTGELGTEAFFGQGTRLTVV.

The chain has TRBV5-6 and TRBJ1-4, with D possibly being TRBD1 (5 bases). The V gene's germline CDR1 is SGHDT and CDR2 YYEEEE. V was pared by 2 bases and J by 5 bases, with 10 bases between. The CDR3 totals 14 residues. The CDR3 nucleotides are TGTGCCAGCAGCTTAAACAGGCTCAATGAAAAACTGTTTTTT. Amino acid sequence: CASSLNRLNEKLFF.

The gene calls are TRBV27 and TRBJ2-7; TRBD2 matches 8 bases. The CDR3 runs to 12 residues. CDR1 and CDR2 (germline): MNHEY, SMNVEV (reference sequence). V lost 6 bases, J lost 9 bases, and 7 bases stayed unmatched. The CDR3 sequence is CASSGTGLGQYF. The CDR3 nucleotides read TGTGCCAGCAGCGGTACGGGACTAGGGCAGTACTTC.

The chain employs TRBV6-2 or TRBV6-3 and TRBJ1-5, with D hard to call. V gave up 4 bases and J gave up 0 bases, with 7 bases separating them. Germline assignment: CDR1 MNHEY and CDR2 SVGEGT. The CDR3 runs 14 residues. This chain's CDR3 is CASSSSVSNQPQHF. The CDR3 bases are TGTGCCAGCAGTTCGAGCGTTAGCAATCAGCCCCAGCATTTT.

V usage is TRBV12-3 or TRBV12-4 and J usage is TRBJ2-5; a weak D match, TRBD1 (6 bases). CDR3 length: 13 residues. V was cut by 4 bases and J by 5 bases, with 11 bases left in between. For the CDR3, the DNA is TGTGCCAGCAGTTCAGGGGTGGCTGAGACCCAGTACTTC. It is translated as CASSSGVAETQYF.

This chain joins TRBV2 and TRBJ1-4; weak D call: TRBD1 (6 bases). The CDR3 totals 16 residues. Germline V gene sequence: CDR1 SNHLY, CDR2 FYNNEI. Deletions cut 2 bases from V and 8 bases from J, with 18 bases between. The CDR3, as DNA: TGTGCCAGCAGTGAACGGTCGGAAGGGGGAGGGGAAAAACTGTTTTTT. Amino acids: CASSERSEGGGEKLFF. Based on the CDR3 plus reference TRBV2 and TRBJ1-4, the full variable domain is EPEVTQTPSHQVTQMGQEVILRCVPISNHLYFYWYRQILGQKVEFLVSFYNNEISEKSEIFDDQFSVERPDGSNFTLKIRSTKLEDSAMYFCASSERSEGGGEKLFFGSGTQLSVL.

This rearrangement joins TRBV24-1 to TRBJ2-3; a possible D gene is TRBD2 (5 bases). Trimming stripped 10 bases from V and 2 bases from J, with 21 bases between. This CDR3 has 16 residues. Germline loops: CDR1 KGHDR, CDR2 SFDVKD. CDR3 loop: CATKTPAGDPTDTQYF. In nucleotides, the CDR3 is TGTGCCACGAAAACTCCCGCCGGGGATCCCACAGATACGCAGTATTTT.

The rearrangement links TRBV11-3 to TRBJ2-7, with D possibly being TRBD1 (5 bases). Germline V gene lookup returns CDR1 SGHNT and CDR2 YENEEA. Trimming left V 4 bases short and J 5 bases short, with 15 bases between. CDR3 size: 14 residues. As DNA, the CDR3 is TGTGCCAGCAGCTCTCAGAACAGGCGCCACGAGCAGTACGTC. It specifies CASSSQNRRHEQYV.

The J gene is TRBJ2-1, the V gene TRBV30; D is possibly TRBD2 (6 bases). This CDR3 is built from 13 residues. Germline V CDR1 and CDR2: GTSNPN, SVGIG (reference sequence). The V end lost 2 bases, the J end lost 8 bases, and 13 bases lay between the germline ends. In DNA form, the CDR3 reads TGTGCCTGGAGTCGGTGGGGGGTCGATGAGCAGTTCTTC. As protein: CAWSRWGVDEQFF.

The chain combines TRBV12-5 with TRBJ2-5; D may be TRBD1 (8 bases). V was cut by 0 bases and J by 4 bases, with 12 bases left in between. Germline-derived CDR1 and CDR2 are LGHNT and FRNRAP. This CDR3 region has 15 residues. CDR3 sequence: CASGLVQGGAETQYF. The CDR3 DNA is TGTGCTAGTGGTTTGGTACAGGGGGGGGCAGAGACCCAGTACTTC.

The rearrangement joins TRBV12-3 or TRBV12-4 to TRBJ1-1; no clear D gene. The CDR3 totals 13 residues. V lost 6 bases and J 6 bases, leaving 14 bases between the germline ends. The CDR3 sequence: CASSPGRRPEAFF. CDR3 nucleotides: TGTGCCAGCAGCCCTGGGCGACGGCCTGAAGCTTTCTTT.

This sequence joins TRBV6-6 and TRBJ2-2, with 8 bases aligning to TRBD1. The CDR3 length is 14 residues. The germline gives CDR1 MNHNY, CDR2 SVGAGI (reference sequence). Trimming cost V 6 bases and J 7 bases; bases outside gene matches: 7. The CDR3 sequence is CASSGTGGHGELFF. As DNA, the CDR3 is TGTGCCAGCAGCGGAACAGGGGGGCACGGGGAGCTGTTTTTT.

This clone was detected a few times. This sequence joins TRBV5-6 and TRBJ1-3; the D is unclear. V was shortened by 4 bases and J by 1 base, with 18 bases between the two germline ends. Per the germline V gene, CDR1 is SGHDT and CDR2 is YYEEEE. This CDR3 contains 17 residues. CDR3 region: CASSGSDLGRSGNTIYF. The CDR3 DNA is TGTGCCAGCAGCGGGTCCGACTTGGGGAGGTCTGGAAACACCATATATTTT.

The chain joins TRBV29-1 to TRBJ2-2, with a possible D match to TRBD2 (5 bases). Per the germline V gene, CDR1 is SQVTM and CDR2 is ANQGSEA. V shed 3 bases and J shed 12 bases, with 11 bases lying between them. The CDR3 extends over 11 amino acids. CDR3 sequence: CSVDGEGKLFF. CDR3 DNA: TGCAGCGTTGACGGGGAAGGGAAGCTGTTTTTT.

The gene calls are TRBV6-5 and TRBJ1-1, with D possibly being TRBD1 (5 bases). The V end was cut by 9 bases, the J end by 2 bases, with 13 bases between. The germline gives CDR1 MNHEY, CDR2 SVGAGI. This CDR3 comprises 13 residues. CDR3 protein: CASSWGPNTEAFF. CDR3 coding DNA: TGTGCCAGTTCTTGGGGCCCTAACACTGAAGCTTTCTTT.

This clone has just one count. The CDR3 DNA sequence: TGTGCCACCAGTGATCCCACTTCCGAGCAGTACTTC. Amino acid sequence: CATSDPTSEQYF. V gene TRBV24-1 combines with J gene TRBJ2-7; D not certain. The V end was cut by 3 bases, the J end by 6 bases, with 8 bases between. Germline V gene sequence: CDR1 KGHDR, CDR2 SFDVKD. The CDR3 has 12 residues.

V usage is TRBV30 and J usage is TRBJ1-6; 9 bases are shared with TRBD1. Germline V CDR1 and CDR2: GTSNPN, SVGIG (reference sequence). Trimming cost V 2 bases and J 10 bases; bases outside gene matches: 6. This CDR3 has 14 amino acids. CDR3 protein: CAWSRGQGGSPLHF. The CDR3, as DNA: TGTGCCTGGAGTAGGGGACAGGGTGGCTCACCCCTCCACTTT.

The chain employs TRBV28 and TRBJ2-4; no definite D call. Germline-derived CDR1 and CDR2 are MDHEN and SYDVKM. V was pared by 6 bases and J by 15 bases, with 18 bases between. This CDR3 region has 12 residues. The CDR3 DNA is TGTGCCAGCAGCTCGAGCTGGCGGCCGGGGTACTTC. It yields the protein CASSSSWRPGYF.

The chain recombines TRBV7-9 with TRBJ1-5, with D possibly being TRBD1 (6 bases). V gave up 2 bases and J gave up 4 bases, with 12 bases separating them. Per germline, CDR1 SEHNR and CDR2 FQNEAQ (reference sequence). CDR3 length: 15 amino acids. CDR3: CASSLRTDTNQPQHF. The CDR3 DNA reads TGTGCCAGCAGCTTAAGGACAGACACAAATCAGCCCCAGCATTTT. Drawing the rest from reference TRBV7-9 and TRBJ1-5, the complete variable domain is DTGVSQNPRHKITKRGQNVTFRCDPISEHNRLYWYRQTLGQGPEFLTYFQNEAQLEKSRLLSDRFSAERPKGSFSTLEIQRTEQGDSAMYLCASSLRTDTNQPQHFGDGTRLSIL.

The chain carries TRBV5-6 and TRBJ2-7, with 7 bases lining up with TRBD1. Germline values: CDR1 SGHDT, CDR2 YYEEEE. The V gene end was trimmed by 3 bases and the J gene end by 3 bases; junction bases not matched to a gene: 9. The CDR3 contains 15 residues. The CDR3 DNA is TGTGCCAGCAGCTCAGGGACAGCTAAATTCTACGAGCAGTACGTC. Protein: CASSSGTAKFYEQYV.

The rearrangement joins TRBV5-5 to TRBJ2-2, with 8 bases lining up with TRBD1. J was trimmed by 6 bases and V by 5 bases; bases with no gene match: 12. The CDR3 totals 16 residues. Germline CDR1 and CDR2: SGHKS and YYEKEE (reference sequence). The CDR3: CASRPRGTGSPGELFF. The CDR3 DNA sequence: TGTGCCAGCAGGCCCCGCGGGACAGGCTCCCCCGGGGAGCTGTTTTTT. The variable domain in full, completed from reference TRBV5-5 and TRBJ2-2, reads DAGVTQSPTHLIKTRGQQVTLRCSPISGHKSVSWYQQVLGQGPQFIFQYYEKEERGRGNFPDRFSARQFPNYSSELNVNALLLGDSALYLCASRPRGTGSPGELFFGEGSRLTVL.